This entry is about one T cell receptor (beta chain). The data were obtained in a study of technical replicates of blood from several donors. Clones were sequenced by immunoSEQ multiplex PCR, and TCRdb holds only the in-frame ones, with some missing. The table has approximately 70,000 clones, 95% to 98% seen once; the top ten hold approximately 0.26%. V trimming: 2 bases; J trimming: 10 bases; junction bases outside the gene matches: 2. This CDR3 is 12 amino acids long. Germline loops: CDR1 SGDLS, CDR2 YYNGEE. Sample: T cells isolated from PBMCs. This sequence originates from a human donor in good health. The rearrangement joins TRBV9 to TRBJ2-7, with TRBD1 identical over 11 bases. Here the CDR3 DNA reads TGTGCCAGCAGCGTGGGACAGGGGGTTCAGTACTTC. Translation gives CASSVGQGVQYF.